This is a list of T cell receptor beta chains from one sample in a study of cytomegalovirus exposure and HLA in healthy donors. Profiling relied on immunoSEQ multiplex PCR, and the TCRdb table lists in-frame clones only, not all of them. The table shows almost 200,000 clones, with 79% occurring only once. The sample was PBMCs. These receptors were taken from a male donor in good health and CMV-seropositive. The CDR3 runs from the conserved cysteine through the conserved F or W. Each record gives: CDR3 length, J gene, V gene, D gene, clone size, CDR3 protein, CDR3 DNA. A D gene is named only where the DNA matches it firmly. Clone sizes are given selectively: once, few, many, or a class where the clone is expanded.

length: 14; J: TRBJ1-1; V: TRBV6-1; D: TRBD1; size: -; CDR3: CASSWSRDRTEAFF; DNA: TGTGCCAGCTCTTGGTCCAGGGACAGGACTGAAGCTTTCTTT
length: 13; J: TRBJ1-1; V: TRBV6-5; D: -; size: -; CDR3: CASSRGWATEAFF; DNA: TGTGCCAGCAGTCGCGGGTGGGCCACTGAAGCTTTCTTT
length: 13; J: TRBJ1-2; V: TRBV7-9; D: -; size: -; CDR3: CASSSPDFYGYTF; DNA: TGTGCCAGCAGCTCCCCGGACTTCTATGGCTACACCTTC
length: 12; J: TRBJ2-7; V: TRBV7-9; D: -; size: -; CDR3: CASSLSSYEQYF; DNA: TGTGCCAGCAGCCTCAGCTCCTACGAGCAGTACTTC
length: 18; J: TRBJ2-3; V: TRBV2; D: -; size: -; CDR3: CASSFSGNYPPRGDTQYF; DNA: TGTGCCAGCAGCTTTAGCGGCAATTATCCTCCCCGTGGAGATACGCAGTATTTT
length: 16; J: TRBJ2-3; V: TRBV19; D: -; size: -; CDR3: CASSMRYIGASDTQYF; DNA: TGTGCCAGTAGTATGAGGTATATTGGGGCTTCGGATACGCAGTATTTT
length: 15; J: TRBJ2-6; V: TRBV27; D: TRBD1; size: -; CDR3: CASSGQGSGANVLTF; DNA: TGTGCCAGCAGCGGACAGGGCTCTGGGGCCAACGTCCTGACTTTC
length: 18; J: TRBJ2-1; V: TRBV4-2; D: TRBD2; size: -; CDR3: CASSQVPLSGGARGEQFF; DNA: TGTGCCAGCAGCCAAGTACCTCTTAGCGGGGGGGCCAGAGGTGAGCAGTTCTTC
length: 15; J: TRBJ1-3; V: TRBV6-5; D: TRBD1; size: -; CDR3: CASTFDRGSGNTIYF; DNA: TGTGCCAGCACTTTTGACAGGGGCTCTGGAAACACCATATATTTT
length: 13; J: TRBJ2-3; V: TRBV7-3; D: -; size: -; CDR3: CASSWQGTDTQYF; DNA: TGTGCCAGCAGCTGGCAGGGCACAGATACGCAGTATTTT
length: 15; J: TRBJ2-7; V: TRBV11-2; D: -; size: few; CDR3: CASSLGTPGTYEQYF; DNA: TGTGCCAGCAGCCTCGGGACCCCTGGGACTTACGAGCAGTACTTC
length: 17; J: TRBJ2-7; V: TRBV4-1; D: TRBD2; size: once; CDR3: CASSHPETSGGSYEQYF; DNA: TGCGCCAGCAGCCACCCAGAGACTAGCGGGGGCTCCTACGAGCAGTACTTC
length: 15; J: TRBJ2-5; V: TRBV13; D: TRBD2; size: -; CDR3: CASSNPSGGGETQYF; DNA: TGTGCCAGCAGCAACCCTAGCGGGGGGGGAGAGACCCAGTACTTC
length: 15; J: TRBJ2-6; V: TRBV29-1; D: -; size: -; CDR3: CSVSLLGPGANVLTF; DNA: TGCAGCGTTAGTCTTTTGGGGCCTGGGGCCAACGTCCTGACTTTC
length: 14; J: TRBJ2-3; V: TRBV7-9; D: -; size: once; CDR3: CASSLRLARDTQYF; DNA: TGTGCCAGCAGCTTAAGGCTAGCCCGCGATACGCAGTATTTT